The 2 T cell receptor beta chains below all came from one sample that was sequenced in a study of OX40 agonist ivuxolimab in advanced cancers. The library was prepared using the immunoSEQ multiplex PCR assay. This immuneACCESS table, as held by TCRdb, lists in-frame sequences with V and J called but not all clones. Of the missing ones, under half trace to an unresolved V gene in checked studies; the others have no known cause. Present in this sample are 55,000 to 85,000 clones, roughly 90% of which were seen just once. The ten top clones hold 2.5% to 3% of the sample. Sequencing was performed on CD4+ or CD8+ T cells sorted from blood, taken in a trial of the OX40 agonist ivuxolimab. The receptors derive from an adult with an advanced solid tumor such as melanoma, head and neck, liver or kidney cancer.

This clone was seen a single time. CDR3 sequence: CASSPTRGGGTDTQYF. The DNA of the CDR3 is TGTGCCAGCAGCCCCACTCGGGGTGGGGGCACAGATACGCAGTATTTT. V usage is TRBV21-1 and J usage is TRBJ2-3; TRBD2 is the table's D call, not checked against the DNA. TRBV21-1 is a pseudogene. This CDR3 is 16 amino acids long.

J is TRBJ1-5 and V is TRBV6-5; 8 bases line up with TRBD1. The CDR3 totals 14 residues. The trim removed 4 bases at V and 3 bases at J, leaving 2 bases unmatched. The V gene's germline CDR1 is MNHEY and CDR2 SVGAGI. The CDR3 sequence: CASSLTGANQPQHF. CDR3 nucleotide sequence: TGTGCCAGCAGTTTGACAGGGGCCAATCAGCCCCAGCATTTT.